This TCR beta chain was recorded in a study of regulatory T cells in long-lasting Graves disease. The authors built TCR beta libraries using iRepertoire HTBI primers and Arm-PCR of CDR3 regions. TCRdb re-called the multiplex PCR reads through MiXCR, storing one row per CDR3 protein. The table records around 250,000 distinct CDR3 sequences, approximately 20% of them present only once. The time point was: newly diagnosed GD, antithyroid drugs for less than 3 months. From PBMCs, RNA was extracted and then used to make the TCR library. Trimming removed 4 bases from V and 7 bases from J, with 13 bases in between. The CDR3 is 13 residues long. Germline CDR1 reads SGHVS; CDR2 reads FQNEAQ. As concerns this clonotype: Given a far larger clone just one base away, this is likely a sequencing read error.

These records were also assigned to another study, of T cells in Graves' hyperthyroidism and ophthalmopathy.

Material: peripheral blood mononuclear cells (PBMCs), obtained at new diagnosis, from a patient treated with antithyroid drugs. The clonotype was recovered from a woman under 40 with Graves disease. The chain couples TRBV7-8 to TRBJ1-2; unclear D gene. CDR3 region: CASSSQRLGGYTF. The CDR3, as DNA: TGTGCCAGCAGCTCCCAACGGTTAGGTGGCTACACCTTC.